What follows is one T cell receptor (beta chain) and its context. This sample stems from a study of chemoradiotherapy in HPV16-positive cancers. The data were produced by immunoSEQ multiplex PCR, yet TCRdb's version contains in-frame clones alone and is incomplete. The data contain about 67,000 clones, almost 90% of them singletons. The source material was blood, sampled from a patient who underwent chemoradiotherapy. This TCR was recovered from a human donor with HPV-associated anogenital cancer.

CDR3 protein: CASSPTQLAVSTDTQYF. CDR3 coding DNA: TGTGCCAGCTCACCAACCCAACTAGCGGTTAGCACAGATACGCAGTATTTT. The chain joins TRBV18 to TRBJ2-3; 8 bases match TRBD2. V trimming: 2 bases; J trimming: 0 bases; junction bases outside the gene matches: 7. The germline V gene has CDR1 KGHSH and CDR2 LQKENI. The CDR3 sequence is 17 residues long.